Shown below are 32 T cell receptor beta chains from a single sample sequenced in a study of shared clonotypes between healthy human individuals. The repertoire was sequenced with immunoSEQ multiplex PCR; TCRdb's copy has only in-frame clones and lacks some. The sample has 550,000 to 800,000 clones; approximately 79% are singletons. Sequenced sample: memory CD4+ T cells sorted from blood. Subset of the sample: CD45RA-negative fraction. These receptors all come from a woman in her twenties or thirties in good health.

The V call is TRBV7-6, the J call TRBJ2-7; D is perhaps TRBD2 (6 bases). The CDR3 contains 14 residues. V lost 5 bases and J 2 bases, leaving 13 bases between the germline ends. Germline V gene lookup returns CDR1 SGHVS and CDR2 FNYEAQ. CDR3 DNA: TGTGCCAGCAGCCCCCGGCGGGAACCCTACGAGCAGTACTTC. Translating gives CASSPRREPYEQYF.

The J gene is TRBJ2-3, the V gene TRBV7-2; D gene unclear. In germline, CDR1 is SGHTA, CDR2 FQGNSA. The germline V and J ends were trimmed by 3 bases and 1 base, with 8 bases remaining between them. The CDR3 has 14 amino acids. CDR3 nucleotides: TGTGCCAGCAGCTTTCAGGTTGGCACAGATACGCAGTATTTT. Amino acids: CASSFQVGTDTQYF. Together with reference TRBV7-2 and TRBJ2-3, the CDR3 gives the full variable domain: GAGVSQSPSNKVTEKGKDVELRCDPISGHTALYWYRQSLGQGLEFLIYFQGNSAPDKSGLPSDRFSAERTGGSVSTLTIQRTQQEDSAVYLCASSFQVGTDTQYFGPGTRLTVL.

CDR3 residues: CASSIEGEGNQPQHF. The CDR3 coding sequence is TGTGCCAGTAGTATAGAAGGGGAGGGCAATCAGCCCCAGCATTTT. The chain carries TRBV19 and TRBJ1-5; perhaps TRBD1 as D (5 bases). Germline V gene sequence: CDR1 LNHDA, CDR2 SQIVND (reference sequence). V shed 0 bases and J shed 2 bases, with 8 bases lying between them. This CDR3 region has 15 residues.

The chain has TRBV2 and TRBJ2-4, with D perhaps TRBD1 (6 bases). V lost 6 bases to trimming and J lost 15 bases, with 18 bases between them. Germline assignment: CDR1 SNHLY and CDR2 FYNNEI. This CDR3 comprises 12 residues. For the CDR3, the DNA is TGTGCCAGCAGGGCAGACAGGCTTCTTTCGTACTTC. Its translation: CASRADRLLSYF.

This chain links TRBV4-1 with TRBJ2-6; D is perhaps TRBD1 (5 bases). The germline CDR1 and CDR2 sequences are MGHRA and YSYEKL. V was cut by 2 bases and J by 0 bases, with 17 bases left in between. This CDR3 comprises 19 residues. CDR3 in DNA: TGCGCCAGCAGCCAATTCCCGTCAGGGCCTAGCTCTGGGGCCAACGTCCTGACTTTC. It encodes CASSQFPSGPSSGANVLTF.

In this sample, this clone turned up a few times. The CDR3 loop reads CASNLGGLAGGLPYNEQFF. CDR3 nucleotides: TGTGCCAGTAATCTCGGGGGACTAGCGGGAGGCCTCCCCTACAATGAGCAGTTCTTC. This chain joins TRBV19 and TRBJ2-1, with TRBD2 matching over 15 bases. The CDR3 runs 19 residues. Germline CDR1 is LNHDA and CDR2 is SQIVND (reference sequence). Trimming cost V 7 bases and J 2 bases; bases outside gene matches: 12.

This chain links TRBV19 with TRBJ2-1, with TRBD1 as a possible D gene (6 bases). CDR1 LNHDA and CDR2 SQIVND come from the germline V gene (reference sequence). CDR3 length equals 16 residues. Deletions cut 5 bases from V and 2 bases from J, with 16 bases between. The CDR3 bases are TGTGCCAGTAGTCAAGACACAGGGATTCCCTACAATGAGCAGTTCTTC. This sequence encodes CASSQDTGIPYNEQFF.

The chain links TRBV4-1 to TRBJ2-1; weak D call: TRBD2 (6 bases). Germline V gene data show CDR1 as MGHRA and CDR2 as YSYEKL. The CDR3 runs to 16 residues. Between the trimmed V and J ends, which lost 1 base and 2 bases, there was a span of 12 bases. CDR3 amino acids: CASSQVPGVTYNEQFF. The CDR3 DNA follows: TGCGCCAGCAGCCAAGTCCCGGGAGTAACCTACAATGAGCAGTTCTTC.

In nucleotides, the CDR3 is TGTGCCAGCAGCTTAGGCGGCGGGAACACCGGGGAGCTGTTTTTT. Protein product: CASSLGGGNTGELFF. V is TRBV7-2 and J is TRBJ2-2; no firm D call. The germline gives CDR1 SGHTA, CDR2 FQGNSA. The ends were cut back, 1 base at V and 1 base at J, with 7 bases in the middle. The CDR3 loop spans 15 amino acids.

The chain joins TRBV18 to TRBJ2-7; 10 bases agree with TRBD2. The germline CDR1 and CDR2 sequences are KGHSH and LQKENI. Trimming removed 2 bases from V and 5 bases from J; junction bases left unmatched: 9. This CDR3 is built from 16 residues. The CDR3 nucleotides are TGTGCCAGCTCACCATCGATAGCGGGAGGCCGGGACGAGCAGTACTTC. Protein product: CASSPSIAGGRDEQYF.

CDR3 amino acids: CASSLRQGATYEQYF. The CDR3 bases are TGTGCCAGCAGTTTGCGACAGGGGGCTACCTACGAGCAGTACTTC. The rearrangement links TRBV27 to TRBJ2-7; TRBD1 aligns across 10 bases. V lost 3 bases, J lost 2 bases, and 4 bases stayed unmatched. The CDR3 covers 15 residues. Germline CDR1 and CDR2: MNHEY and SMNVEV (reference sequence).

This rearrangement joins TRBV7-7 to TRBJ2-5, with TRBD1 as a possible D gene (5 bases). The CDR3 spans 16 residues. V lost 1 base to trimming and J lost 5 bases, with 17 bases between them. CDR1 and CDR2 from the germline V gene are SSHAT and FNYEAQ (reference sequence). In nucleotides, the CDR3 is TGTGCCAGCAGCTTAGGGCAGTTAACAGGAGAGGAGACCCAGTACTTC. It translates to CASSLGQLTGEETQYF.

The CDR3 DNA sequence: TGTGCCAGCAGGACCCCAGAGGCCAAAAACATTCAGTACTTC. Its protein product is CASRTPEAKNIQYF. This rearrangement joins TRBV28 to TRBJ2-4; D remains ambiguous. V was clipped by 6 bases and J by 1 base, with 10 bases between them. This CDR3 has 14 residues. Per the germline V gene, CDR1 is MDHEN and CDR2 is SYDVKM. The complete variable domain, with remaining parts taken from reference TRBV28 and TRBJ2-4, reads DVKVTQSSRYLVKRTGEKVFLECVQDMDHENMFWYRQDPGLGLRLIYFSYDVKMKEKGDIPEGYSVSREKKERFSLILESASTNQTSMYLCASRTPEAKNIQYFGAGTRLSVL.

Comment on this clone: The same CDR3 is also encoded by other DNA sequences in this sample. The V and J genes are TRBV5-1 and TRBJ2-7; 12 bases are a match to TRBD2. The trim removed 2 bases at V and 4 bases at J, leaving 7 bases unmatched. Germline V lookup: CDR1 SGHRS, CDR2 YFSETQ. This CDR3 comprises 16 residues. In DNA, the CDR3 is TGCGCCAGCAGCTTAAGTGGACTAGCGGGATCGTACGAGCAGTACTTC. It codes for CASSLSGLAGSYEQYF.

This sequence joins TRBV4-1 and TRBJ2-4, with 9 bases that match TRBD2. Germline CDR1 MGHRA, CDR2 YSYEKL. Unmatched junction bases numbered 11, after V lost 4 bases and J lost 1 base. This CDR3 is built from 18 residues. DNA for the CDR3: TGCGCCAGCAGCCCTTGGAGTAGCGGGAGCGTGGCCAAAAACATTCAGTACTTC. As protein: CASSPWSSGSVAKNIQYF.

The chain is built from TRBV28 and TRBJ1-1, with a weak D call TRBD1 (5 bases). V dropped 7 bases and J dropped 11 bases, with 14 bases sitting between them. Germline CDR1 and CDR2: MDHEN and SYDVKM. CDR3 length equals 11 residues. CDR3 coding DNA: TGTGCCAGCACATTTCAGGGTTGGGCTTTCTTT. Its translation: CASTFQGWAFF.

This clone appeared a single time. The rearrangement uses TRBV7-9 and TRBJ2-1; 12 positions agree with TRBD2. The CDR3 has 15 amino acids. The V gene end was trimmed by 5 bases and the J gene end by 5 bases; junction bases not matched to a gene: 4. Per germline, CDR1 SEHNR and CDR2 FQNEAQ (reference sequence). CDR3 loop: CASSPTSGRDNEQFF. CDR3 in DNA: TGTGCCAGCAGCCCGACTAGCGGGAGAGACAATGAGCAGTTCTTC.

The V and J genes are TRBV2 and TRBJ2-7; 10 bases are a match to TRBD2. The germline V gene encodes CDR1 SNHLY and CDR2 FYNNEI. The CDR3 consists of 15 residues. J lost 2 bases, V lost 8 bases, and 9 bases had no gene match. This chain's CDR3 is CASSIPSGRAYEQYF. The CDR3 nucleotides read TGTGCCAGCTCGATACCAAGCGGGAGGGCCTACGAGCAGTACTTC.

The CDR3 loop reads CASSQPGTSGTQYF. DNA for the CDR3: TGCGCCAGCAGCCAACCCGGGACTAGCGGGACCCAGTACTTC. The chain employs TRBV4-1 and TRBJ2-5; 11 positions agree with TRBD2. Germline CDR1 reads MGHRA; CDR2 reads YSYEKL. The CDR3 runs 14 residues. Trimming at V came to 2 bases and at J to 7 bases, leaving 3 bases not matched to a gene.

The rearrangement joins TRBV28 to TRBJ2-2, with D unclear. V was trimmed by 2 bases and J by 1 base, leaving 5 bases between them. The CDR3 spans 14 residues. The germline V gene encodes CDR1 MDHEN and CDR2 SYDVKM. CDR3 DNA sequence: TGTGCCAGCAGTTTACACCTGAACACCGGGGAGCTGTTTTTT. It codes for CASSLHLNTGELFF.

The rearrangement joins TRBV28 to TRBJ2-3, with no clear D. The germline V gene has CDR1 MDHEN and CDR2 SYDVKM. The germline V and J ends were trimmed by 0 bases and 0 bases, with 7 bases remaining between them. This CDR3 comprises 15 residues. The CDR3 bases are TGTGCCAGCAGTTTATGGGACCATAGCACAGATACGCAGTATTTT. This translates into CASSLWDHSTDTQYF.

The chain employs TRBV7-9 and TRBJ2-3, with a weak D call TRBD1 (6 bases). Deletions cut 1 base from V and 8 bases from J, with 13 bases between. CDR1 SEHNR and CDR2 FQNEAQ come from the germline V gene (reference sequence). This CDR3 comprises 14 residues. The CDR3 region has the DNA TGTGCCAGCAGCTTAGGGGCGAGCAGGGGTACGCAGTATTTT. Translation gives CASSLGASRGTQYF.

Concerning this clone: Other DNA sequences from this sample encode an identical CDR3 as well. The CDR3 region is CASSSGGSGNTIYF. The CDR3, as DNA: TGTGCCAGTAGTTCTGGGGGCTCTGGAAACACCATATATTTT. This chain uses TRBV19 with TRBJ1-3, with D perhaps matching TRBD1 (5 bases). Trimming took 5 bases from V and 0 from J, leaving 8 bases between them. CDR1 LNHDA and CDR2 SQIVND come from the germline V gene (reference sequence). The CDR3 has 14 residues.

The chain employs TRBV5-1 and TRBJ2-3; D not certain. Trimming stripped 4 bases from V and 2 bases from J, with 17 bases between. The length of the CDR3 is 16 residues. The germline V gene has CDR1 SGHRS and CDR2 YFSETQ. CDR3 coding DNA: TGCGCCAGCAGCATCGGACGAGCACAGTACACAGATACGCAGTATTTT. Its protein is CASSIGRAQYTDTQYF.

This rearrangement joins TRBV7-9 to TRBJ2-5; TRBD2 might be the D (5 bases). Germline V gives CDR1 SEHNR, CDR2 FQNEAQ (reference sequence). With 4 bases removed from V and 4 bases from J, the gap between germline ends came to 16 bases. The CDR3 covers 15 residues. For the CDR3, the DNA is TGTGCCAGCAGCTCTCCAGAAGACGGACTAGAGACCCAGTACTTC. As protein: CASSSPEDGLETQYF.

This chain links TRBV4-1 with TRBJ1-2; D ambiguous. There are 15 residues in the CDR3. Deletions cut 0 bases from V and 4 bases from J, with 12 bases between. Germline V gives CDR1 MGHRA, CDR2 YSYEKL. In DNA form, the CDR3 reads TGCGCCAGCAGCCAAGATATTGCGTCTGCCTATGGCTACACCTTC. It specifies CASSQDIASAYGYTF.

The sample holds one count of this clone. This chain uses TRBV30 with TRBJ1-5, with 7 bases lining up with TRBD1. Trimming took 5 bases from V and 6 from J; bases not matched to a gene: 13. The CDR3 consists of 15 residues. In germline, CDR1 is GTSNPN, CDR2 SVGIG (reference sequence). CDR3 sequence (DNA): TGTGCCTGGTCCAGGGGGATATTAGGGCGTCAGCCCCAGCATTTT. Translation gives CAWSRGILGRQPQHF.

A remark on this clone: Different DNA sequences within this sample yield the same CDR3. The CDR3, as DNA: TGTGCCAGCAGCCTTGACGGGAGCTCCTACAATGAGCAGTTCTTC. Protein sequence: CASSLDGSSYNEQFF. J is TRBJ2-1 and V is TRBV7-2, with a weak D call TRBD2 (6 bases). Germline values: CDR1 SGHTA, CDR2 FQGNSA. Trimming shortened V by 5 bases and J by 0 bases, and 11 bases separated the two germline ends. The CDR3 has 15 amino acids.

The count of this clone is one. As DNA, the CDR3 is TGTGCCAGCAGCGTAGGAGGGGTCTCGGGGGAAAAACTGTTTTTT. Amino acids: CASSVGGVSGEKLFF. V gene TRBV9 combines with J gene TRBJ1-4, with D tentatively TRBD1 (5 bases). The CDR3 is made up of 15 amino acids. The V gene's germline CDR1 is SGDLS and CDR2 YYNGEE. The V end lost 0 bases, the J end lost 8 bases, and 14 bases lay between the germline ends.

Comment on this clone: The sample contains more than one DNA sequence encoding this CDR3. The V call is TRBV2, the J call TRBJ2-1; 9 nucleotides match TRBD2. Germline V CDR1 and CDR2: SNHLY, FYNNEI. V shed 5 bases, J shed 0 bases, and the junction held 2 bases outside the gene matches. There are 15 residues in the CDR3. CDR3 DNA: TGTGCCAGCAGTCTTAGCGGGAGCTCCTACAATGAGCAGTTCTTC. Translating it yields CASSLSGSSYNEQFF.

This sequence joins TRBV6-1 and TRBJ2-1; the D gene is possibly TRBD1 (5 bases). CDR1 is MNHNS, CDR2 SASEGT, per germline. Trimming removed 6 bases from V and 4 bases from J, with 13 bases in between. This CDR3 is built from 14 residues. The CDR3 reads CASSHERGYNEQFF. The CDR3 DNA reads TGTGCCAGCAGCCATGAAAGGGGATACAATGAGCAGTTCTTC.

This chain uses TRBV10-3 with TRBJ1-1; 8 bases map to TRBD1. There are 14 residues in the CDR3. V shed 3 bases, J shed 5 bases, and the junction held 5 bases outside the gene matches. Per germline, CDR1 ENHRY and CDR2 SYGVKD. The CDR3 loop reads CAISESQGATEAFF. In DNA, the CDR3 is TGTGCCATCAGTGAATCTCAGGGGGCTACTGAAGCTTTCTTT.